A selection of T cell receptor beta chains follows, all from one sample in a study of shared clonotypes between healthy human individuals. The method was immunoSEQ multiplex PCR; TCRdb's version includes in-frame clones alone and lacks a portion of them. This table has around 2.5 million clones, 80% to 95% appearing once. The sequencing sample was made of naive CD4+ T cells from PBMCs. Receptors originate from a man between 18 and 29 years old in good health. Some clones in this sample may be carry-over from other donors' samples. CDR3s include the opening cysteine and the closing phenylalanine or tryptophan.

V gene | CDR3 length | CDR3 protein
TRBV11-2 | 16 | CASSSISRGSYNEQFF
TRBV15 | 16 | CATSRGDTSYQETQYF
TRBV11-2 | 16 | CASSFRRINSGNTIYF
TRBV9 | 14 | CASSPGVGDTEAFF
TRBV19 | 18 | CASSPTRTSGEAGNTIYF
TRBV6-1 | 12 | CASRGQGVGYTF
TRBV7-6 | 14 | CASSPYDRQYEQYF
TRBV28 | 19 | CASSQVPGTGSSGANVLTF
TRBV7-3 | 15 | CASSLFPQGPYEQYF
TRBV2 | 13 | CASSGGKVGTQYF
TRBV5-1 | 18 | CASSLGVGTNSGVYEQYF
TRBV28 | 12 | CASSWTPYEQYF
TRBV19 | 15 | CASRTTGGASHEQYF
TRBV12-5 | 18 | CASGLVVYLLSGLSGYTF
TRBV7-9 | 13 | CASSATARGGYTF
TRBV10-2 | 17 | CASSESMGAYSNQPQHF
TRBV5-1 | 17 | CASSRETGFGTTDTQYF
TRBV28 | 16 | CASSLLGPGQGKGAFF
TRBV19 | 13 | CASSNRGTYEQYF
TRBV28 | 14 | CASSLGSQREGYTF
TRBV9 | 13 | CASSVEGYNEQFF
TRBV4-1 | 14 | CASSPNLGPYEQYF
TRBV10-3 | 14 | CAISPDRGTGELFF
TRBV7-2 | 15 | CASSLVGQGSYEQYF